The source of this TCR beta chain is a study of blood T cell repertoires in COVID-19. Study-level background: T cells, B-cell-depleted T cells, or PBMCs provided the cDNA or gDNA that served as material.

The CDR3 covers 16 residues. Per the germline V gene, CDR1 is LGHDT and CDR2 is YNNKEL (reference sequence). V gave up 0 bases and J gave up 4 bases; unmatched junction bases: 7. Sequencing used immunoSEQ multiplex PCR; TCRdb keeps in-frame clones, though not all of them. The table shows about 220,000 clones, with approximately 82% occurring only once. The chain couples TRBV3-1 (or the pseudogene TRBV3-2) to TRBJ2-5; 8 bases align to TRBD2. Sample: peripheral blood. The clonotype was recovered from a woman older than 75 with acute or convalescent COVID-19. The CDR3 is CASSQESGGPRETQYF. CDR3 bases: TGTGCCAGCAGCCAAGAGTCGGGGGGGCCGAGAGAGACCCAGTACTTC.